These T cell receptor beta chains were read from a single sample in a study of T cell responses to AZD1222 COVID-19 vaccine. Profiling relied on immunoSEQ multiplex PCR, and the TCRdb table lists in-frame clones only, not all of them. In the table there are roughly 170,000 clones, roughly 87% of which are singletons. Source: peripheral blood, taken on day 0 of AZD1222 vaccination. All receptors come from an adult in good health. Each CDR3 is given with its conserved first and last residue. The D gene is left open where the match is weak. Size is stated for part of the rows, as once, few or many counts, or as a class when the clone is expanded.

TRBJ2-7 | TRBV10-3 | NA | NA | TGTGCCATCAGTGAGGCAACGTCCTACGAGCAGTACTTC | CAISEATSYEQYF
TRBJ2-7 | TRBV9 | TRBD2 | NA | TGTGCCAGCAGCGTAGTCGACGGGAGGGCGGACGAGCAGTACTTC | CASSVVDGRADEQYF
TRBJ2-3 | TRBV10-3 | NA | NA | TGTGCCTCGGGGTGGGATAGCACAGATACGCAGTATTTT | CASGWDSTDTQYF
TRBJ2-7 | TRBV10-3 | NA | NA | TGTGCCATCAGTTTTACTACAAGTACGTACGAGCAGTACTTC | CAISFTTSTYEQYF
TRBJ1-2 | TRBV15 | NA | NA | TGTGCCACCAGCAGAGATCAGGACTATGGCTACACCTTC | CATSRDQDYGYTF
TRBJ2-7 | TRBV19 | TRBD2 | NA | TGTGCCAGTAGTATGTATAGCGGGAGGTCCTCCTACGAGCAGTACTTC | CASSMYSGRSSYEQYF
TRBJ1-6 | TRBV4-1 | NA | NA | TGCGCCAGCGCGACGGCAACGAATTCACCCCTCCACTTT | CASATATNSPLHF
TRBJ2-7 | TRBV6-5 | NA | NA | TGTGCCAGCAGTTACGGCCACCGGAGCTCCTACGAGCAGTACTTC | CASSYGHRSSYEQYF
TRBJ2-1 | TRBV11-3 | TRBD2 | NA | TGTGCCAGCAGCTTAGGTAGCGGGGTTAGCTCCTACAATGAGCAGTTCTTC | CASSLGSGVSSYNEQFF
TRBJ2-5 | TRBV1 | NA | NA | TGCACCAGCCGGGGGGCCGGCTGGGTAGAGACCCAGTACTTC | CTSRGAGWVETQYF
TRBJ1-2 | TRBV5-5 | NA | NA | TGTGCCAGCAGGGAGGGAGGTGGGATCTATGGCTACACCTTC | CASREGGGIYGYTF
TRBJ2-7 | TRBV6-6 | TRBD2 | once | TGTGCCAGCAGTCAGTTACGTGGATGGACTAGCGGGAGAGGGTACGAGCAGTACTTC | CASSQLRGWTSGRGYEQYF
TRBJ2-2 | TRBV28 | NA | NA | TGTGCCAGCAGTTCCCGGGGCCTTAAGGCCGGGGAGCTGTTTTTT | CASSSRGLKAGELFF
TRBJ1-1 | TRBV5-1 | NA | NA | TGCGCCAGCAGCTTGGGGGTGAAGGACACTGAAGCTTTCTTT | CASSLGVKDTEAFF
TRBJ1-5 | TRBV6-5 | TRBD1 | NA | TGTGCCAGCAGTTCCGGGGACAGGTGGGGTTATCAGCCCCAGCATTTT | CASSSGDRWGYQPQHF
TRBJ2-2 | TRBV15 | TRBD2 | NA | TGTGCCACCGGTACACGGACTAGCGGGACCGGGGAGCTGTTTTTT | CATGTRTSGTGELFF
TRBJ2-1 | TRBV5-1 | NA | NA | TGCGCCAGCAGCCTGAATCCGGGAAATGAGCAGTTCTTC | CASSLNPGNEQFF
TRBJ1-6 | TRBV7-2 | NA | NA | TGTGCCAGCAGCCCGCAGGGCCAAAATTCACCCCTCCACTTT | CASSPQGQNSPLHF
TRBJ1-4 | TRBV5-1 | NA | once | TGCGCCAGCAGCTTGGCGGGGGCGCTGACTAATGAAAAACTGTTTTTT | CASSLAGALTNEKLFF
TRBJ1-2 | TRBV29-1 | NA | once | TGCAGCGTTGAAGACCGGTCACCCCTTCGCAACTATGGCTACACCTTC | CSVEDRSPLRNYGYTF
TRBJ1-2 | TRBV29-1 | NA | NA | TGCAGCGTTAGCGGGACTTTGGGCGGCGGCTACACCTTC | CSVSGTLGGGYTF
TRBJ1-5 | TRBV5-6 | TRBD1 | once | TGTGCCAGCAGCTTGGCTACAGGGGCCGGCGGCAATCAGCCCCAGCATTTT | CASSLATGAGGNQPQHF
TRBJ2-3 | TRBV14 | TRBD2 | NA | TGTGCCAGCAGCCAAGACGTACTAGCGGGACCCACAGATACGCAGTATTTT | CASSQDVLAGPTDTQYF
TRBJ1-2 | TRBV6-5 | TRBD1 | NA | TGTGCCAGCAGTTACCTAGGACAGGGAGCGGGGGGCTACACCTTC | CASSYLGQGAGGYTF
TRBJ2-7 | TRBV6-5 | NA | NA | TGTGCCAGTTGGGAGCGGTCCTACGAGCAGTACTTC | CASWERSYEQYF
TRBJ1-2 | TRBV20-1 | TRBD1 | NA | TGCAGTGCTAGTGGGACTGACAGGGGGCACAACTATGGCTACACCTTC | CSASGTDRGHNYGYTF
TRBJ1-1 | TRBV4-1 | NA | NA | TGCGCCAGCAGCCAAGGGACAGCGAACACTGAAGCTTTCTTT | CASSQGTANTEAFF
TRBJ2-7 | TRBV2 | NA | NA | TGTGCCAGCAGTGGGGGTAGGGTGGCTTACGAGCAGTACTTC | CASSGGRVAYEQYF
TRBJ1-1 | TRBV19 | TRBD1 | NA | TGTGCCAGTAGTACCGGGACAGGGTTGACTGAAGCTTTCTTT | CASSTGTGLTEAFF
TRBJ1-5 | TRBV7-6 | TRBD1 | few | TGTGCCAGCAGCTCGACAGGGGGTGTTGGTCAGCCCCAGCATTTT | CASSSTGGVGQPQHF
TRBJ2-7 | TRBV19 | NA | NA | TGTGCCAGTAGTATCGGTAGGGCCTCCTACGAGCAGTACTTC | CASSIGRASYEQYF
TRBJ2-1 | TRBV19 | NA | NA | TGTGCCAGTAGTATAGCCTACAATGAGCAGTTCTTC | CASSIAYNEQFF
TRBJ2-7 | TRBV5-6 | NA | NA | TGTGCCAGCAGCTTGACAGGGACATCCTACGAGCAGTACTTC | CASSLTGTSYEQYF
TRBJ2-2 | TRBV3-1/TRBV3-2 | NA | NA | TGTGCCAGCAGCCGCGGGACATCCGGCAACACCGGGGAGCTGTTTTTT | CASSRGTSGNTGELFF
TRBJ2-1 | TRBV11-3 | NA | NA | TGTGCCAGCAGCTCCGGACAAAGGGCTGAGCAGTTCTTC | CASSSGQRAEQFF
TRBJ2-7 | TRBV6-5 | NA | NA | TGTGCCAGCGGAAGCCCGGGGGCCTCCTCCTACGAGCAGTACTTC | CASGSPGASSYEQYF
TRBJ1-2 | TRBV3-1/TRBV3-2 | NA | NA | TGTGCCAGCAGCCAAGCTGGGACCTATGGCTACACCTTC | CASSQAGTYGYTF
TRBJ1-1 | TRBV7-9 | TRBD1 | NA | TGTGCCAGCAGCCCAAGCGGGGTGGCAGGGGGTAACACTGAAGCTTTCTTT | CASSPSGVAGGNTEAFF
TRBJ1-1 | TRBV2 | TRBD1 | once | TGTGCCAGCTGCCAGGACAGGAGTTACATGAACACTGAAGCTTTCTTT | CASCQDRSYMNTEAFF
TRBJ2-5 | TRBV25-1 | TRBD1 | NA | TGTGCCAGCAGTGATGGACAGGGGGCAGGGGAGACCCAGTACTTC | CASSDGQGAGETQYF
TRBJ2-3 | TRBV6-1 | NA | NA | TGTGCCAGCAGTGAAAGACAGGGAGGTGTGCCAGATACGCAGTATTTT | CASSERQGGVPDTQYF
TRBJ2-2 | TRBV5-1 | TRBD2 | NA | TGCGCCAGCAGCTTACTAGCGGGAGAGTACACCGGGGAGCTGTTTTTT | CASSLLAGEYTGELFF
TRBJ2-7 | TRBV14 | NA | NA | TGTGCCAGCAGCCAAGACCAGTATTACGAGCAGTACTTC | CASSQDQYYEQYF
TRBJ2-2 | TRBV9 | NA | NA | TGTGCCAGCAGCGTACTGCCGAACACCGGGGAGCTGTTTTTT | CASSVLPNTGELFF
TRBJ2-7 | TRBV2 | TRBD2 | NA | TGTGCCAGCAGGGGGGGACTAGCGGGAGAAGGGCAGTACTTC | CASRGGLAGEGQYF
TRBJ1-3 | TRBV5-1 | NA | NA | TGCGCCAGCAGCCCGGGTAGGCGGCAGAGCTCTGGAAACACCATATATTTT | CASSPGRRQSSGNTIYF
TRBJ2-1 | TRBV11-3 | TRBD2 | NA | TGTGCCAGCAGCCCTAAAGGAGCGGGAGGTGAGCAGTTCTTC | CASSPKGAGGEQFF
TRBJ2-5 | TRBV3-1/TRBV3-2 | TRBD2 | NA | TGTGCCAGCAGCCTCGGACTAGGCAAAGGGGAGACCCAGTACTTC | CASSLGLGKGETQYF
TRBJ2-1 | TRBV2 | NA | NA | TGTGCCAGCACGGGGGATGAGCAGTTCTTC | CASTGDEQFF
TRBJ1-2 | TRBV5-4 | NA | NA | TGTGCCAGCAGCTTGGGGGACCGGATCTATGGCTACACCTTC | CASSLGDRIYGYTF
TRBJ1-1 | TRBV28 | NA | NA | TGTGCCAGCAGTTTGGGGGAAGCCCTAGGAGCTTTCTTT | CASSLGEALGAFF
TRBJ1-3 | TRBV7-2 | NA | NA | TGTGCCAGCAGCTTAAGGGTTGGAAACACCATATATTTT | CASSLRVGNTIYF
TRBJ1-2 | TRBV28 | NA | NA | TGTGCCAGCAGGGGCAGGGCATATGGCTACACCTTC | CASRGRAYGYTF
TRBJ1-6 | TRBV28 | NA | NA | TGTGCCAGCAGTCCCGGGGGGGTAGGGTCACCCCTCCACTTT | CASSPGGVGSPLHF